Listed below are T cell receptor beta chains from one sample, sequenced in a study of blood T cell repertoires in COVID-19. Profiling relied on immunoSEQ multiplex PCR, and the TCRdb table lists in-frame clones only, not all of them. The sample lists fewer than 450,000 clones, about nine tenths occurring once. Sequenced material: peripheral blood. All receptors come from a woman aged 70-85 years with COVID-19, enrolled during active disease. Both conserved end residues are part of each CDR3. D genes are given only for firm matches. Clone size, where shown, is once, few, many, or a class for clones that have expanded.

cdr3_aa: CASSSDYRNTEAFF
cdr3_nt: TGTGCCAGCAGCTCCGATTACAGGAACACTGAAGCTTTCTTT
v_call: TRBV7-2
clone_size: NA
d_call: NA
cdr3_length: 14
j_call: TRBJ1-1

cdr3_aa: CASSSLAGADTQYF
cdr3_nt: TGTGCCAGCAGTTCACTAGCGGGGGCAGATACGCAGTATTTT
v_call: TRBV28
clone_size: few
d_call: TRBD2
cdr3_length: 14
j_call: TRBJ2-3

cdr3_aa: CASSRTGFTEAFF
cdr3_nt: TGTGCCAGTAGTAGAACAGGGTTCACTGAAGCTTTCTTT
v_call: TRBV19
clone_size: NA
d_call: NA
cdr3_length: 13
j_call: TRBJ1-1

cdr3_aa: CASSRQGAAPGYTF
cdr3_nt: TGTGCCAGCAGCAGACAGGGGGCGGCCCCTGGCTACACCTTC
v_call: TRBV27
clone_size: NA
d_call: TRBD1
cdr3_length: 14
j_call: TRBJ1-2

cdr3_aa: CASPREEPLAKNIQYF
cdr3_nt: TGCGCCAGCCCCCGGGAGGAACCCCTAGCCAAAAACATTCAGTACTTC
v_call: TRBV23-1
clone_size: once
d_call: TRBD2
cdr3_length: 16
j_call: TRBJ2-4

cdr3_aa: CASSRGRALEKLFF
cdr3_nt: TGTGCCAGCAGCCGGGGGAGGGCCCTTGAAAAACTGTTTTTT
v_call: TRBV7-9
clone_size: NA
d_call: NA
cdr3_length: 14
j_call: TRBJ1-4

cdr3_aa: CASSLVPGQETQYF
cdr3_nt: TGCGCCAGCAGCTTGGTTCCAGGACAAGAGACCCAGTACTTC
v_call: TRBV5-1
clone_size: NA
d_call: NA
cdr3_length: 14
j_call: TRBJ2-5

cdr3_aa: CASSLYGATYGNTIYF
cdr3_nt: TGTGCCAGTAGCCTCTATGGGGCTACCTATGGAAACACCATATATTTT
v_call: TRBV19
clone_size: NA
d_call: NA
cdr3_length: 16
j_call: TRBJ1-3

cdr3_aa: CASSQGRGIGELFF
cdr3_nt: TGTGCCAGCAGCCAAGGCAGGGGGATCGGGGAGCTGTTTTTT
v_call: TRBV14
clone_size: once
d_call: TRBD1
cdr3_length: 14
j_call: TRBJ2-2

cdr3_aa: CASSQYAGWGSPLHF
cdr3_nt: TGTGCCAGCAGCCAATATGCAGGGTGGGGTTCACCCCTCCACTTT
v_call: TRBV3-1/TRBV3-2
clone_size: NA
d_call: NA
cdr3_length: 15
j_call: TRBJ1-6

cdr3_aa: CASSPPAGASQNTEAFF
cdr3_nt: TGTGCCAGCAGCCCACCCGCAGGGGCCTCCCAGAACACTGAAGCTTTCTTT
v_call: TRBV3-1/TRBV3-2
clone_size: NA
d_call: NA
cdr3_length: 17
j_call: TRBJ1-1

cdr3_aa: CASSRGLAGGPYQETQYF
cdr3_nt: TGTGCCAGCAGTAGGGGACTAGCGGGGGGGCCGTACCAAGAGACCCAGTACTTC
v_call: TRBV27
clone_size: NA
d_call: TRBD2
cdr3_length: 18
j_call: TRBJ2-5

cdr3_aa: CASSQSRGGGTDTQYF
cdr3_nt: TGCGCCAGCAGTCAATCGAGGGGAGGAGGCACAGATACGCAGTATTTT
v_call: TRBV23-1
clone_size: few
d_call: NA
cdr3_length: 16
j_call: TRBJ2-3

cdr3_aa: CASSTRTHYGYTF
cdr3_nt: TGTGCCAGCAGCACCCGGACTCACTATGGCTACACCTTC
v_call: TRBV7-8
clone_size: few
d_call: NA
cdr3_length: 13
j_call: TRBJ1-2

cdr3_aa: CASSVVDQGMGYTF
cdr3_nt: TGTGCCAGCAGCGTAGTGGACCAGGGAATGGGCTACACCTTC
v_call: TRBV9
clone_size: NA
d_call: NA
cdr3_length: 14
j_call: TRBJ1-2

cdr3_aa: CASSPPRGSTDTQYF
cdr3_nt: TGCGCCAGCAGCCCCCCGCGAGGCTCTACAGATACGCAGTATTTT
v_call: TRBV5-1
clone_size: NA
d_call: NA
cdr3_length: 15
j_call: TRBJ2-3

cdr3_aa: CASSRGVDEKLFF
cdr3_nt: TGTGCCAGCAGCCGCGGGGTGGATGAAAAACTGTTTTTT
v_call: TRBV3-1/TRBV3-2
clone_size: NA
d_call: NA
cdr3_length: 13
j_call: TRBJ1-4

cdr3_aa: CSVTTSTGNYGYTF
cdr3_nt: TGCAGCGTAACTACTTCGACAGGGAACTATGGCTACACCTTC
v_call: TRBV29-1
clone_size: NA
d_call: TRBD1
cdr3_length: 14
j_call: TRBJ1-2

cdr3_aa: CASSLSGAGELFF
cdr3_nt: TGTGCCAGCAGCCTCAGCGGGGCCGGGGAGCTGTTTTTT
v_call: TRBV9
clone_size: few
d_call: TRBD2
cdr3_length: 13
j_call: TRBJ2-2

cdr3_aa: CAISETNPSDTQYF
cdr3_nt: TGTGCCATCAGTGAAACTAATCCCAGCGATACGCAGTATTTT
v_call: TRBV10-3
clone_size: NA
d_call: NA
cdr3_length: 14
j_call: TRBJ2-3

cdr3_aa: CASSPSDREGMNTEAFF
cdr3_nt: TGTGCCAGCAGCCCCTCGGACAGGGAGGGGATGAACACTGAAGCTTTCTTT
v_call: TRBV11-2
clone_size: NA
d_call: TRBD1
cdr3_length: 17
j_call: TRBJ1-1

cdr3_aa: CASSKGGRVAPMISQYF
cdr3_nt: TGTGCCAGCAGCAAAGGCGGCCGCGTTGCCCCTATGATCTCGCAGTACTTC
v_call: TRBV21-1
clone_size: NA
d_call: NA
cdr3_length: 17
j_call: TRBJ2-7

cdr3_aa: CAIPRGGETQYF
cdr3_nt: TGCGCCATCCCGAGGGGGGGAGAGACCCAGTACTTC
v_call: TRBV10-1
clone_size: once
d_call: NA
cdr3_length: 12
j_call: TRBJ2-5

cdr3_aa: CASSLGWDTVDYEQYF
cdr3_nt: TGTGCCAGCAGCTTGGGATGGGACACCGTGGACTACGAGCAGTACTTC
v_call: TRBV5-8
clone_size: NA
d_call: NA
cdr3_length: 16
j_call: TRBJ2-7

cdr3_aa: CASGLAGGTYTQYF
cdr3_nt: TGTGCTAGTGGTTTGGCCGGGGGTACTTATACGCAGTATTTT
v_call: TRBV12-5
clone_size: NA
d_call: NA
cdr3_length: 14
j_call: TRBJ2-3

cdr3_aa: CASSTGRGRYNEQFF
cdr3_nt: TGTGCCAGCAGTACCGGGCGGGGACGATACAATGAGCAGTTCTTC
v_call: TRBV6-6
clone_size: NA
d_call: NA
cdr3_length: 15
j_call: TRBJ2-1

cdr3_aa: CASKVGAGAQPQHF
cdr3_nt: TGTGCCAGTAAGGTAGGGGCAGGGGCTCAGCCCCAGCATTTT
v_call: TRBV19
clone_size: NA
d_call: NA
cdr3_length: 14
j_call: TRBJ1-5

cdr3_aa: CASSQVLPGGLGGQETQYF
cdr3_nt: TGTGCCAGCAGCCAGGTTTTACCAGGGGGACTAGGAGGGCAAGAGACCCAGTACTTC
v_call: TRBV4-2
clone_size: NA
d_call: NA
cdr3_length: 19
j_call: TRBJ2-5

cdr3_aa: CASRGEPSYEQYF
cdr3_nt: TGTGCCAGCCGCGGGGAACCCTCCTACGAGCAGTACTTC
v_call: TRBV28
clone_size: NA
d_call: NA
cdr3_length: 13
j_call: TRBJ2-7

cdr3_aa: CASRVRSLGEMFF
cdr3_nt: TGTGCCAGCAGAGTTAGGAGTCTGGGAGAAATGTTTTTT
v_call: TRBV5-6
clone_size: NA
d_call: NA
cdr3_length: 13
j_call: TRBJ1-4

cdr3_aa: CSVQGGDNEKLFF
cdr3_nt: TGCAGCGTTCAAGGGGGCGATAATGAAAAACTGTTTTTT
v_call: TRBV29-1
clone_size: NA
d_call: TRBD1
cdr3_length: 13
j_call: TRBJ1-4

cdr3_aa: CAWSRGGLGTSGVLTDTQYF
cdr3_nt: TGTGCCTGGAGTAGGGGTGGCTTAGGGACTAGCGGGGTTCTAACAGATACGCAGTATTTT
v_call: TRBV30
clone_size: NA
d_call: TRBD2
cdr3_length: 20
j_call: TRBJ2-3

cdr3_aa: CASSQESGTYGNTIYF
cdr3_nt: TGTGCCAGCAGCCAAGAATCGGGGACTTACGGAAACACCATATATTTT
v_call: TRBV14
clone_size: NA
d_call: NA
cdr3_length: 16
j_call: TRBJ1-3

cdr3_aa: CASSGRGSTEETQYF
cdr3_nt: TGTGCCAGTTCCGGTAGGGGTAGCACTGAAGAGACCCAGTACTTC
v_call: TRBV18
clone_size: NA
d_call: NA
cdr3_length: 15
j_call: TRBJ2-5

cdr3_aa: CASSQFLAGGQDTQYF
cdr3_nt: TGTGCCAGCAGCCAATTTCTAGCGGGGGGGCAAGATACGCAGTATTTT
v_call: TRBV4-2
clone_size: NA
d_call: TRBD2
cdr3_length: 16
j_call: TRBJ2-3

cdr3_aa: CASSSNRGQGTEAFF
cdr3_nt: TGTGCCAGCAGCTCTAACAGGGGGCAAGGCACTGAAGCTTTCTTT
v_call: TRBV13
clone_size: once
d_call: TRBD1
cdr3_length: 15
j_call: TRBJ1-1

cdr3_aa: CASSLNSFRTDTQYF
cdr3_nt: TGTGCCAGCAGCTTAAACTCCTTCCGCACAGATACGCAGTATTTT
v_call: TRBV7-2
clone_size: few
d_call: NA
cdr3_length: 15
j_call: TRBJ2-3

cdr3_aa: CAYTGLDYEQYF
cdr3_nt: TGTGCCTACACAGGTTTGGACTACGAGCAGTACTTC
v_call: TRBV30
clone_size: NA
d_call: NA
cdr3_length: 12
j_call: TRBJ2-7

cdr3_aa: CASSRTGQAYEQYF
cdr3_nt: TGTGCCAGCAGTAGGACAGGGCAAGCCTACGAGCAGTACTTC
v_call: TRBV6-5
clone_size: NA
d_call: TRBD1
cdr3_length: 14
j_call: TRBJ2-7

cdr3_aa: CAISTGASGYTF
cdr3_nt: TGTGCCATCAGCACAGGGGCAAGCGGCTACACCTTC
v_call: TRBV10-3
clone_size: NA
d_call: TRBD1
cdr3_length: 12
j_call: TRBJ1-2

cdr3_aa: CASSQERLAGGRDTGELFF
cdr3_nt: TGCGCCAGCAGCCAAGAGAGACTAGCGGGGGGGCGGGACACCGGGGAGCTGTTTTTT
v_call: TRBV4-1
clone_size: few
d_call: TRBD2
cdr3_length: 19
j_call: TRBJ2-2

cdr3_aa: CASSDPGYSTEAFF
cdr3_nt: TGTGCCAGTAGTGACCCAGGGTACAGCACTGAAGCTTTCTTT
v_call: TRBV19
clone_size: NA
d_call: NA
cdr3_length: 14
j_call: TRBJ1-1